These T cell receptor beta chains were read from a single sample in a study of T-cell reconstitution after alpha-beta-depleted transplantation in children. MiXCR, run by TCRdb on the PCR reads, gives a single entry per CDR3 protein. The sample holds about 640,000 distinct CDR3 sequences, over 10% seen once. Sequenced here: PBMCs, mostly from graft donor cells, sampled 360 days after TCRalphabeta/CD19-depleted stem cell transplant. These receptors were taken from a male patient between 5 and 17 years old who had a stem cell transplant for acute myeloid leukemia, so the T cells may come from the graft donor. Each CDR3 is given with its conserved first and last residue. Each record gives: clone size, D gene, J gene, V gene, CDR3 DNA, CDR3 protein. A D gene is named only where the DNA matches it firmly. Rows may omit the clone size; those that give it use once, few, many or a size class.

size: few
D: -
J: TRBJ2-1
V: TRBV19
DNA: TGTGCCAGTAGTCCCCGGGACCTCACGGCATTCTATGAGCAGTTCTTC
CDR3: CASSPRDLTAFYEQFF

size: -
D: -
J: TRBJ2-1
V: TRBV28
DNA: TGTGCCAGCAGTTTCTTGGGGGCGGGGGATGAGCAGTTCTTC
CDR3: CASSFLGAGDEQFF

size: many
D: -
J: TRBJ2-7
V: TRBV9
DNA: TGTGCCAGCAGCCCCAGACCGGGCCCCTACGAGCAGTACTTC
CDR3: CASSPRPGPYEQYF

size: -
D: TRBD2
J: TRBJ2-1
V: TRBV29-1
DNA: TGCAGCGGGGGACTAGCGGGGGTTTTGGTCGAGCAGTTCTTC
CDR3: CSGGLAGVLVEQFF

size: -
D: TRBD2
J: TRBJ2-7
V: TRBV29-1
DNA: TGCAGCACTAGACTAGCGGGAGCCTCCGAGCAGTACTTC
CDR3: CSTRLAGASEQYF

size: few
D: -
J: TRBJ1-1
V: TRBV4-3
DNA: TGCGCCAGCAGCCAAGACCGCGAGGACACTGAAGCTTTCTTT
CDR3: CASSQDREDTEAFF

size: -
D: TRBD2
J: TRBJ2-1
V: TRBV7-3
DNA: TGTGCCAGCAGCTTAACGGGCGCTAGCGGGAGAGGTGAGCAGTTCTTC
CDR3: CASSLTGASGRGEQFF

size: -
D: -
J: TRBJ2-7
V: TRBV7-9
DNA: TGTGCCAGCAGCTCCAGCCAGCGGCCGCCCTACGAGCAGTACTTC
CDR3: CASSSSQRPPYEQYF

size: once
D: TRBD2
J: TRBJ2-1
V: TRBV19
DNA: TGTGCCAGTAGAGGCTCGCGGGAGCGGTCCTACAATGAGCAGTTCTTC
CDR3: CASRGSRERSYNEQFF

size: -
D: -
J: TRBJ2-3
V: TRBV11-1
DNA: TGTGCCAGCAGCCCCCCTGATAACGGCAGGTCCTCCACAGATACGCAGTATTTT
CDR3: CASSPPDNGRSSTDTQYF

size: many
D: TRBD1
J: TRBJ2-5
V: TRBV29-1
DNA: TGCAGCGTATCGGACAGGGCAGAGACCCAGTACTTC
CDR3: CSVSDRAETQYF

size: -
D: -
J: TRBJ2-1
V: TRBV28
DNA: TGTGCCAGCGCGTTCCGGGACTTCTACAATGAGCAGTTCTTC
CDR3: CASAFRDFYNEQFF

size: many
D: -
J: TRBJ2-7
V: TRBV4-3
DNA: TGCGCCAGCAGCCGAGAGGACAGATCCTACGAGCAGTACTTC
CDR3: CASSREDRSYEQYF

size: many
D: -
J: TRBJ2-3
V: TRBV18
DNA: TGTGCCAGCAGCCCCCTGGGCACAGATACGCAGTATTTT
CDR3: CASSPLGTDTQYF

size: few
D: TRBD1
J: TRBJ2-7
V: TRBV29-1
DNA: TGCAGCGCCGGACAGGGACGCGAGCAGTACTTC
CDR3: CSAGQGREQYF

size: few
D: -
J: TRBJ2-7
V: TRBV30
DNA: TGTGCCTGGATTCTGGGGAACTACGAGCAGTACTTC
CDR3: CAWILGNYEQYF

size: few
D: -
J: TRBJ2-4
V: TRBV12-3/TRBV12-4
DNA: TGTGCCAGCAGCGGCCAGGGGTTAGCCAAAAACATTCAGTACTTC
CDR3: CASSGQGLAKNIQYF

size: -
D: TRBD1
J: TRBJ1-1
V: TRBV29-1
DNA: TGCAGCGTTAACCAACGGACAGGCCTGAACACTGAAGCTTTCTTT
CDR3: CSVNQRTGLNTEAFF

size: many
D: -
J: TRBJ2-2
V: TRBV12-3/TRBV12-4
DNA: TGTGCCAGCAGTTTAGGGTGGGCCGGGGAGCTGTTTTTT
CDR3: CASSLGWAGELFF

size: many
D: TRBD2
J: TRBJ2-7
V: TRBV6-2/TRBV6-3
DNA: TGTGCCATCAGGACTAGCGGATCCTACGAGCAGTACTTC
CDR3: CAIRTSGSYEQYF

size: few
D: -
J: TRBJ1-1
V: TRBV20-1
DNA: TGCAGTGCTAGAACGGGCAGGGGTGAAGCTTTCTTT
CDR3: CSARTGRGEAFF

size: many
D: -
J: TRBJ2-1
V: TRBV7-9
DNA: TGTGCCAGCAGTCTATTAGATTACAATGAGCAGTTCTTC
CDR3: CASSLLDYNEQFF

size: -
D: -
J: TRBJ2-7
V: TRBV6-2/TRBV6-3
DNA: TGTGCCAGCAAGGAGATGCTAACCTACGAGCAGTACTTC
CDR3: CASKEMLTYEQYF